This passage covers 6 T cell receptor beta chains from one sample sequenced in a study of T cells in Graves' hyperthyroidism and ophthalmopathy. Amplified regions were TCR beta CDR3 sequences from RNA transcripts. The primer set for the first-round RT-PCR of the TCR CDR3 was HTBI. TCRdb ran MiXCR on the multiplex PCR reads and lists one entry per CDR3 protein. The sample carries about 560,000 distinct CDR3 sequences, approximately 15% recorded once. Sequencing was performed on blood. The receptor set was obtained from a woman between 40 and 50 years old with Graves' hyperthyroidism.

This clonotype was observed many times. The V gene is TRBV7-9, the J gene TRBJ2-7, with 12 bases fitting TRBD2. Germline V gene sequence: CDR1 SEHNR, CDR2 FQNEAQ (reference sequence). The CDR3 runs 17 residues. The V and J ends lost 1 base and 6 bases, in that order; junction bases with no gene match: 10. In DNA, the CDR3 is TGTGCCAGCAGCTTAGACCCCGTGACTAGCGGGAGAGTCGAGCAGTACTTC. Its translation: CASSLDPVTSGRVEQYF.

The chain recombines TRBV27 with TRBJ2-7; D tentatively reads TRBD1 or TRBD2 (5 bases each). Germline assignment: CDR1 MNHEY and CDR2 SMNVEV (reference sequence). The V gene lost 6 bases and the J gene lost 2 bases, with 20 bases spanning the gap. This CDR3 has 16 amino acids. DNA for the CDR3: TGTGCCAGCAGCGTAGGGGTTCAGGGTAGCGCCTACGAGCAGTACTTC. The encoded protein is CASSVGVQGSAYEQYF.

This clonotype was recorded a few times. The chain couples TRBV20-1 to TRBJ2-2; TRBD2 aligns across 10 bases. This CDR3 spans 15 amino acids. CDR1 DFQATT and CDR2 SNEGSKA come from the germline V gene (reference sequence). V was pared by 3 bases and J by 5 bases, with 6 bases of the junction left unmatched. DNA of the CDR3: TGCAGTGCTAGCGCAACTAGCGGGGCGACCGGGGAGCTGTTTTTT. This sequence encodes CSASATSGATGELFF.

The chain combines TRBV27 with TRBJ1-2; maybe TRBD1 (6 bases). CDR3 length equals 16 residues. CDR1 and CDR2 (germline): MNHEY, SMNVEV (reference sequence). V lost 5 bases and J 3 bases, leaving 19 bases between the germline ends. CDR3: CASSPTRRTVDYGYTF. The CDR3 DNA follows: TGTGCCAGCAGTCCCACCCGCAGGACAGTCGACTATGGCTACACCTTC.

Ten or more counts support this clonotype. The rearrangement links TRBV5-5 to TRBJ1-1, with TRBD1 matching over 9 bases. Germline assignment: CDR1 SGHKS and CDR2 YYEKEE (reference sequence). Trimming at V came to 3 bases and at J to 11 bases, leaving 14 bases not matched to a gene. The CDR3 has 15 residues. The CDR3 loop is CASSSTGGAGHLAFF. The CDR3 DNA reads as TGTGCCAGCAGCTCTACAGGGGGCGCAGGTCATTTGGCTTTCTTT.

This clonotype was seen only a few times. The V gene is TRBV24-1, the J gene TRBJ2-2; D gene ambiguous. CDR3 length equals 13 residues. CDR1 is KGHDR and CDR2 is SFDVKD in the germline V gene. The ends were cut back, 5 bases at V and 5 bases at J, with 8 bases in the middle. Here the CDR3 DNA reads TGTGCCACCAGTGTCCAAGGAACCGGGGAGCTGTTTTTT. This translates into CATSVQGTGELFF.